These 10 T cell receptor beta chains share one sample of origin, sequenced in a study of shared clonotypes between healthy human individuals. Libraries were prepared by immunoSEQ multiplex PCR; TCRdb keeps only in-frame clonotypes and omits some of them. There are more than 2 million clones in the sample; under 97% occur only once, and around 0.13% lies in the top ten. The sample consisted of naive CD4+ T cells sorted from blood. Subset specified: CD45RA+ positively selected. The receptor source for this set is a man aged 18 to 30 in good health.

J is TRBJ1-1 and V is TRBV6-5; no clear D gene. This CDR3 is built from 12 residues. Per germline, CDR1 MNHEY and CDR2 SVGAGI. Trimming pared 4 bases from V and 11 bases from J, leaving 14 bases between. The CDR3 DNA follows: TGTGCCAGCAGTTCAAGGGTATCGCGGGCTTTCTTT. Its protein product is CASSSRVSRAFF.

Only a few counts were recorded for this clone. This CDR3 reads CASSVPKMTGHF. DNA for the CDR3: TGCGCCAGCAGCGTCCCTAAGATGACAGGTCACTTT. The V call is TRBV5-1, the J call TRBJ1-6; D possibly corresponds to TRBD1 (6 bases). Trimming pared 4 bases from V and 19 bases from J, leaving 18 bases between. The germline CDR1 and CDR2 sequences are SGHRS and YFSETQ. The CDR3 runs 12 residues. Complete variable domain (other parts from reference TRBV5-1 and TRBJ1-6): KAGVTQTPRYLIKTRGQQVTLSCSPISGHRSVSWYQQTPGQGLQFLFEYFSETQRNKGNFPGRFSGRQFSNSRSEMNVSTLELGDSALYLCASSVPKMTGHFGNGTRLTVT.

This chain uses TRBV21-1 with TRBJ2-3; the table names TRBD2, a call not compared with the DNA. TRBV21-1 is a pseudogene locus. There are 16 residues in the CDR3. CDR3 region: CASSKITSGNRDTQYF. The CDR3 bases are TGTGCCAGCAGCAAAATTACTAGCGGGAATCGAGATACGCAGTATTTT.

V gene TRBV5-6 combines with J gene TRBJ1-1, with D possibly matching TRBD1 (6 bases). Trimming left V 3 bases short and J 1 base short, with 19 bases between. CDR3 length equals 17 residues. CDR1 is SGHDT and CDR2 is YYEEEE in the germline V gene. For the CDR3, the DNA is TGTGCCAGCAGCTCGTTCGCAGGGGCAAGTTCGAACACTGAAGCTTTCTTT. Translated, it gives CASSSFAGASSNTEAFF.

As for this clone: The sample carries other DNA sequences with the same CDR3. CDR3 region: CASSLGQGPDTQYF. The CDR3, as DNA: TGCGCCAGCAGCTTAGGACAGGGCCCAGATACGCAGTATTTT. The chain joins TRBV5-1 to TRBJ2-3, with TRBD1 matching 8 bases. The V gene's germline CDR1 is SGHRS and CDR2 YFSETQ. V shed 2 bases and J 4 bases; nucleotides not matched to a gene: 3. CDR3 length: 14 amino acids.

The chain joins TRBV18 to TRBJ2-7; 7 positions agree with TRBD1. After removal of 0 bases from V and 5 bases from J, the junction contained 13 bases not matched to a gene. Germline V gene data show CDR1 as KGHSH and CDR2 as LQKENI. The CDR3 extends over 17 amino acids. CDR3 sequence reads: CASSPPIGQATPHEQYF. The CDR3 coding sequence is TGTGCCAGCTCACCACCAATTGGACAGGCTACTCCGCACGAGCAGTACTTC.

The gene calls are TRBV7-9 and TRBJ1-4; D possibly corresponds to TRBD1 (5 bases). The germline V gene has CDR1 SEHNR and CDR2 FQNEAQ (reference sequence). Trimming stripped 5 bases from V and 8 bases from J, with 12 bases between. The CDR3 spans 13 residues. CDR3 region: CASSLVGDEKLFF. The DNA for the CDR3 is TGTGCCAGCAGCCTTGTTGGGGACGAAAAACTGTTTTTT.

For the CDR3, the DNA is TGTGCCAGCAGGGGACTGCCGGCCTACGAGCAGTACTTC. Translated, it gives CASRGLPAYEQYF. This chain links TRBV6-6 with TRBJ2-7, with a possible D match to TRBD2 (6 bases). Germline CDR1 and CDR2: MNHNY and SVGAGI (reference sequence). The ends were cut back, 6 bases at V and 2 bases at J, with 11 bases in the middle. The CDR3 covers 13 residues.

This chain joins TRBV4-2 and TRBJ1-4, with a tentative D call TRBD1 (5 bases). Germline CDR1 reads LGHNA; CDR2 reads YNFKEQ. V dropped 4 bases and J dropped 2 bases, with 14 bases sitting between them. CDR3 length: 16 amino acids. CDR3 nucleotide sequence: TGTGCCAGCAGCCCCGAGGGGAGTCCCACTAATGAAAAACTGTTTTTT. Its translation: CASSPEGSPTNEKLFF.

This chain links TRBV5-1 with TRBJ1-4; possibly TRBD1 for D (5 bases). Germline assignment: CDR1 SGHRS and CDR2 YFSETQ. The CDR3 runs 16 residues. V shed 4 bases and J shed 2 bases, with 15 bases lying between them. The CDR3 here is CASSPPVGGTNEKLFF. CDR3 sequence (DNA): TGCGCCAGCAGCCCCCCCGTGGGGGGGACTAATGAAAAACTGTTTTTT.